What follows are 30 T cell receptor beta chains derived from one specimen sequenced in a study of breast tumors, draining lymph nodes, adjacent tissues. Using its own MiXCR run on the multiplex PCR reads, TCRdb lists one record per CDR3 protein. The sample lists fewer than 140,000 distinct CDR3 sequences; about 31% were seen once. Breast cancer patients provided tissue from their axillary draining lymph nodes. Sequenced sample: axillary lymph node tissue. Receptor source: a female donor with breast cancer. Some clones in this sample may be carry-over from other donors' samples.

Many counts were recorded for this clonotype. The CDR3 DNA sequence: TGTGCCAGCAGCTTACTAAGCAACTCCTATGGCTACACCTTC. This codes for CASSLLSNSYGYTF. The J gene is TRBJ1-2, the V gene TRBV7-8, with D unclear. Germline CDR1 reads SGHVS; CDR2 reads FQNEAQ. This CDR3 contains 14 residues. V was pared by 2 bases and J by 4 bases, with 11 bases between.

As concerns this clonotype: No DNA is shown, since the ends of the CDR3 on it are uncertain; the CDR3 is the one TCRdb lists. The chain carries TRBV7-9 and TRBJ2-5; the DNA was not compared with TRBD2, the D call given in the table. The CDR3 has 21 amino acids, counting both end residues. Germline-derived CDR1 and CDR2 are SEHNR and FQNEAQ (reference sequence). This CDR3 is CASSFYICSASRLAVKETQYF.

This clonotype occurred once. At one end the junction does not follow the germline gene, possibly because of a read error. J is TRBJ2-6 and V is TRBV30, with D tentatively TRBD2 (7 bases). Per germline, CDR1 GTSNPN and CDR2 SVGIG (reference sequence). The CDR3 loop spans 14 amino acids. CDR3 DNA: TGTGCCTGGAGGGGGAAAGGGGGGGCGAACGTCCTGACTTTC. The encoded protein is CAWRGKGGANVLTF.

The rearrangement joins TRBV19 to TRBJ1-1; weak D call: TRBD1 (6 bases). The CDR3 extends over 13 amino acids. V dropped 10 bases and J dropped 3 bases, with 15 bases sitting between them. The V gene's germline CDR1 is LNHDA and CDR2 SQIVND (reference sequence). CDR3 amino acids: CATKPRGDTEAFF. CDR3 bases: TGTGCCACAAAACCCAGGGGTGACACTGAAGCTTTCTTT.

This clonotype has ten or more counts. The V gene is TRBV6-5, the J gene TRBJ1-6; 7 nucleotides align to TRBD1. Per germline, CDR1 MNHEY and CDR2 SVGAGI. Trimming at V came to 6 bases and at J to 0 bases, leaving 5 bases not matched to a gene. The length of the CDR3 is 16 residues. CDR3 loop: CASSDRESSYNSPLHF. The CDR3 nucleotides are TGTGCCAGCAGCGACAGGGAGAGCTCCTATAATTCACCCCTCCACTTT.

Points on this clonotype: A much larger clone differs from this one at a single base, so this may be a read error. The CDR3 is CASSVVGQNNEQSF. DNA for the CDR3: TGTGCCAGCAGCGTAGTGGGGCAGAACAATGAGCAGTCCTTC. The J gene is TRBJ2-1, the V gene TRBV9; D possibly corresponds to TRBD1 (5 bases). The CDR3 extends over 14 amino acids. CDR1 SGDLS and CDR2 YYNGEE come from the germline V gene.

This clonotype appeared once. A read error may produce the germline difference seen at one junction end. The rearrangement joins TRBV7-9 to TRBJ2-7; perhaps TRBD2 as D (6 bases). The germline CDR1 and CDR2 sequences are SEHNR and FQNEAQ (reference sequence). The CDR3 has 15 amino acids. The CDR3 DNA reads as TGTGCCAGCAGCTCCGGACGGGAGCAGAGCTACGAGCAGCACTTC. It codes for CASSSGREQSYEQHF.

This clonotype was found many times. The rearrangement links TRBV19 to TRBJ2-7, with a tentative D call TRBD2 (6 bases). The CDR3 loop spans 17 amino acids. Trimming cost V 4 bases and J 0 bases, with 19 bases left between them. In germline, CDR1 is LNHDA, CDR2 SQIVND (reference sequence). CDR3 sequence reads: CASSTTDTIGGSYEQYF. In nucleotides, the CDR3 is TGTGCCAGTAGTACGACGGACACTATCGGGGGCTCCTACGAGCAGTACTTC.

This clonotype was counted ten times or more. The genes are TRBV7-8 and TRBJ1-4, with 11 bases that match TRBD1. Germline assignment: CDR1 SGHVS and CDR2 FQNEAQ. This CDR3 is built from 15 residues. The V segment lost 4 bases and the J segment 7 bases; nucleotides outside the gene matches: 5. In DNA form, the CDR3 reads TGTGCCAGCAGCTCCCGGGACAGGGGGGGTGAAAAACTGTTTTTT. Its translation: CASSSRDRGGEKLFF.

This clonotype was counted many times. The chain employs TRBV20-1 and TRBJ1-4, with 7 bases fitting TRBD1. The CDR3 spans 16 residues. The germline gives CDR1 DFQATT, CDR2 SNEGSKA (reference sequence). With V trimmed by 0 bases and J by 3 bases, 7 bases remained unmatched. The CDR3 DNA follows: TGCAGTGCTAGAGATTCATTTGGGACAGCTAATGAAAAACTGTTTTTT. It specifies CSARDSFGTANEKLFF.

Details on this clonotype: Since the CDR3 does not end with the conserved phenylalanine or tryptophan, this likely comes from a read error. The chain uses TRBV4-1 and TRBJ1-3, with a possible D match to TRBD1 (5 bases). CDR3 length: 18 residues. Germline-derived CDR1 and CDR2 are MGHRA and YSYEKL. V lost 1 base and J 4 bases, leaving 20 bases between the germline ends. The CDR3 DNA sequence: TGCGCCAGCAGCCAAGCGTGGCCTACCGGGACGAAGGGAAACACCATATATTAT. Residues: CASSQAWPTGTKGNTIYY.

This clonotype occurred many times. The chain couples TRBV5-1 to TRBJ2-1, with 10 bases aligning to TRBD1. J was trimmed by 5 bases and V by 9 bases; bases with no gene match: 8. The germline V gene has CDR1 SGHRS and CDR2 YFSETQ. The CDR3 length is 14 residues. CDR3 bases: TGCGCCACCGCCTCCGGACAGGGGGACAATGAGCAGTTCTTC. Its translation: CATASGQGDNEQFF.

The table lists this clonotype with a few counts. The junction shows a germline mismatch at one end, possibly a read error. This sequence joins TRBV6-5 and TRBJ2-1, with 11 nucleotides matching TRBD2. In germline, CDR1 is MNHEY, CDR2 SVGAGI. CDR3 size: 20 residues. In nucleotides, the CDR3 is TGTGCCAGCAGTCACTCGTTCTTGGTAAAGGGACTAGCGGCATACAATGAGCAGTTCTTC. This gives the protein CASSHSFLVKGLAAYNEQFF.

Comment on this clonotype: Compared with germline, one end of the junction differs, possibly owing to a read error. The rearrangement joins TRBV7-8 to TRBJ2-2; D may correspond to TRBD1 or TRBD2 (5 bases each). Germline loops: CDR1 SGHVS, CDR2 FQNEAQ. This CDR3 region has 14 residues. The CDR3 DNA reads as TGTGCCGGTTTGGGACGGGCGAACACCGGTGAGCTGTTTTTT. As protein: CAGLGRANTGELFF.

This clonotype showed up many times. This chain uses TRBV6-2 or TRBV6-3 with TRBJ2-3; 7 bases are a match to TRBD2. The ends lost 2 bases at V and 6 bases at J; junction bases unmatched: 8. The CDR3 totals 15 residues. Per germline, CDR1 MNHEY and CDR2 SVGEGT. The CDR3 protein is CASSYQGGLADTQYF. The CDR3 DNA reads as TGTGCCAGCAGTTACCAGGGAGGGCTCGCCGATACGCAGTATTTT.

This clonotype appeared many times. The chain links TRBV10-1 to TRBJ2-3, with D perhaps assigned TRBD1 or TRBD2 (5 bases each). V dropped 4 bases and J dropped 6 bases, with 14 bases sitting between them. CDR1 and CDR2 from the germline V gene are WNHNN and SYGVQD (reference sequence). The CDR3 runs 14 residues. CDR3 protein: CASSAGTHGDTQYF. CDR3 DNA sequence: TGCGCCAGCAGTGCCGGGACCCACGGGGATACGCAGTATTTT.

This clonotype was detected ten times or more. This may be a read error, as it is one base from a much larger clone. The gene calls are TRBV12-3 or TRBV12-4 and TRBJ1-5; perhaps TRBD1 as D (5 bases). The CDR3 is made up of 14 amino acids. V dropped 5 bases and J dropped 2 bases, with 10 bases sitting between them. The CDR3 here is CASSITGRNQPQHF. CDR3 nucleotides: TGTGCCAGCAGTATCACAGGTCGCAATCAGCCCCAGCATTTT.

This clonotype was counted many times. The J gene is TRBJ2-2, the V gene TRBV5-6, with 11 bases identical to TRBD2. The CDR3 loop spans 16 amino acids. The V gene end was trimmed by 2 bases and the J gene end by 3 bases; junction bases not matched to a gene: 3. Germline CDR1 and CDR2: SGHDT and YYEEEE. CDR3 nucleotide sequence: TGTGCCAGCAGCTTTTGGACTAGCGGGCACACCGGGGAGCTGTTTTTT. Translated, it gives CASSFWTSGHTGELFF.

To note about this clonotype: This sequence may be a read error, since a much larger clone differs from it by one base. The chain joins TRBV11-2 to TRBJ2-7; the D is unclear. Trimming removed 5 bases at V and 6 bases at J, with 14 bases between. From germline, CDR1 is SGHAT and CDR2 FQNNGV. This CDR3 is 13 amino acids long. CDR3 sequence reads: CASSPWVASEQYF. In DNA, the CDR3 is TGTGCCAGCAGCCCTTGGGTGGCCTCCGAGCAGTACTTC.

This clonotype came up a few times. This chain links TRBV19 with TRBJ1-5; D may be TRBD1 (6 bases). Germline V gene sequence: CDR1 LNHDA, CDR2 SQIVND (reference sequence). V was clipped by 6 bases and J by 6 bases, with 15 bases between them. The CDR3 length is 14 residues. The CDR3 coding sequence is TGTGCCAGTAGCACCCGGACAGTCAGTCAGCCCCAGCATTTT. It specifies CASSTRTVSQPQHF.

This clonotype was recorded many times. The V call is TRBV18, the J call TRBJ2-1; D is ambiguous. CDR3 length: 14 residues. Trimming took off 4 bases at V and 8 bases at J, with 15 bases between the two ends. Germline V CDR1 and CDR2: KGHSH, LQKENI. In nucleotides, the CDR3 is TGTGCCAGCTCACTATCTTCGGGTTCGGATGAGCAGTTCTTC. This encodes CASSLSSGSDEQFF.

This clonotype was recorded at least ten times. The chain carries TRBV6-5 and TRBJ2-6, with D perhaps being TRBD1 or TRBD2 (5 bases each). The germline V gene has CDR1 MNHEY and CDR2 SVGAGI. The CDR3 is made up of 16 amino acids. Trimming took 6 bases from V and 4 from J, leaving 16 bases between them. CDR3 coding DNA: TGTGCCAGCAGGGGACGGCTCCCCAGGGGGGCCAACGTCCTGACTTTC. Its protein product is CASRGRLPRGANVLTF.

About this clonotype: A clone one base away is much larger, so this may be a read error. The chain carries TRBV19 and TRBJ2-1, with 7 nucleotides matching TRBD2. Per the germline V gene, CDR1 is LNHDA and CDR2 is SQIVND (reference sequence). The CDR3 contains 17 residues. The CDR3 here is CASSIPGRPSSYNEQSF. The DNA for the CDR3 is TGTGCCAGTAGTATCCCCGGGAGGCCGAGCTCCTACAATGAGCAGTCCTTC.

This clonotype was recorded many times. The chain joins TRBV4-1 to TRBJ2-2; D may match TRBD1 or TRBD2 (5 bases each). The CDR3 totals 17 residues. Trimming stripped 1 base from V and 3 bases from J, with 15 bases between. CDR1 and CDR2 (germline): MGHRA, YSYEKL. The CDR3 region is CASSQGSGWGHTGELFF. The CDR3 DNA reads as TGCGCCAGCAGCCAAGGGAGCGGTTGGGGCCACACCGGGGAGCTGTTTTTT.

This chain connects TRBV6-5 to TRBJ1-5, with D possibly TRBD1 on 6 matching bases. Germline assignment: CDR1 MNHEY and CDR2 SVGAGI. The CDR3 length is 13 residues. The V end was cut by 5 bases, the J end by 4 bases, with 9 bases between. The CDR3 loop is CASSKTGNQPQHF. The DNA for the CDR3 is TGTGCCAGCAGTAAAACAGGGAATCAGCCCCAGCATTTT.

To note about this clonotype: This may arise from a read error, as a much more abundant clone is one base away. The chain combines TRBV7-9 with TRBJ1-3; D remains unclear. The CDR3 is made up of 16 amino acids. Trimming stripped 8 bases from V and 2 bases from J, with 19 bases between. Looked up from germline, CDR1 is SEHNR and CDR2 is FQNEAQ (reference sequence). CDR3 protein: CASGRTLYPPGNTIYF. The DNA for the CDR3 is TGTGCCAGCGGCCGAACCCTTTACCCCCCTGGAAACACCATATATTTT.

This clonotype was recorded at least ten times. A read error may produce the germline difference seen at one junction end. V is TRBV9 and J is TRBJ2-5; D might be TRBD1 or TRBD2, each matching 5 bases. From germline, CDR1 is SGDLS and CDR2 YYNGEE. This CDR3 spans 14 amino acids. This CDR3 is CASSVEGRQETQSF. The CDR3 DNA follows: TGTGCCAGCAGCGTTGAGGGGCGCCAAGAGACCCAGTCCTTC.

This clonotype was counted many times. This rearrangement joins TRBV7-9 to TRBJ2-1; 11 bases agree with TRBD2. V was pared by 5 bases and J by 8 bases, with 5 bases of the junction left unmatched. The germline V gene encodes CDR1 SEHNR and CDR2 FQNEAQ (reference sequence). The CDR3 loop spans 14 amino acids. The CDR3 reads CASSVSGGADEQFF. The CDR3 DNA reads as TGTGCCAGCAGCGTTAGCGGGGGGGCGGATGAGCAGTTCTTC.

CDR3 nucleotides: TGTGCCAGCAGCCCGGGGACAGGGGGAGAAAAACTGTTTTTT. Translating gives CASSPGTGGEKLFF. This rearrangement joins TRBV7-9 to TRBJ1-4, with 11 bases matching TRBD1. This CDR3 contains 14 residues. The V gene's germline CDR1 is SEHNR and CDR2 FQNEAQ (reference sequence). V was pared by 5 bases and J by 8 bases, with 4 bases of the junction left unmatched. The complete variable domain, with remaining parts taken from reference TRBV7-9 and TRBJ1-4, reads DTGVSQNPRHKITKRGQNVTFRCDPISEHNRLYWYRQTLGQGPEFLTYFQNEAQLEKSRLLSDRFSAERPKGSFSTLEIQRTEQGDSAMYLCASSPGTGGEKLFFGSGTQLSVL.

This clonotype showed up many times. V and J are TRBV3-1 and TRBJ1-5, with D tentatively TRBD1 (5 bases). The CDR3 covers 17 residues. The ends were cut back, 1 base at V and 1 base at J, with 14 bases in the middle. CDR1 is LGHDT and CDR2 is YNNKEL in the germline V gene (reference sequence). Written as DNA, the CDR3 is TGTGCCAGCAGCCAAGCCCAGGAAGGGGTCAGCAATCAGCCCCAGCATTTT. Translation gives CASSQAQEGVSNQPQHF.